This T cell receptor beta chain was profiled in a study of T cell repertoires in aging, cancer and after chemotherapy. The wider study: Donor ages fell into six groups from 30 or younger up to 70 or older.

The template was genomic DNA from peripheral blood, not RNA. In its sample, this clonotype ranks as medium-sized. Germline CDR1 SQVTM, CDR2 ANQGSEA. This CDR3 spans 13 amino acids. Trimming removed 6 bases from V and 3 bases from J; junction bases left unmatched: 3. A mixed TRB-A/B primer pool amplified rearranged TRB by multiplex touch-down PCR. Each CDR3 protein is one row after TCRdb ran MiXCR on the multiplex PCR reads. The top ten hold 10% to 13% of the sample, which has more than 15,000 distinct CDR3 sequences, about 50% seen once. This TCR came from a human donor in good health. J is TRBJ2-3 and V is TRBV29-1; 10 bases match TRBD2. The specimen sequenced was blood. CDR3 residues: CSVKLAGTDTQYF. The CDR3, as DNA: TGCAGCGTCAAACTAGCGGGGACAGATACGCAGTATTTT.